This T cell receptor (beta chain) was identified during a study of graft-versus-host responses after intestinal transplantation. For the study at large: Every recipient had anti-thymocyte globulin induction and around 3 years of tacrolimus plus steroids.

TCRdb's copy holds only in-frame clones and misses some; the assay was immunoSEQ multiplex PCR. Of tens of thousands of clones detected, over 85% appear once; the ten largest clones hold about 0.78%. A remark on this clone: Antigen: not known.

There are 15 residues in the CDR3. The V end was cut by 0 bases, the J end by 7 bases, with 16 bases between. The germline gives CDR1 LNHDA, CDR2 SQIVND (reference sequence). Study-level findings and limits: Elevated graft-versus-host to host-versus-graft clonal ratios in allografts were recorded for patients with graft-donor T cell macrochimerism. Among recipient marrow samples, GvH clones were found; some appeared first in ileum or blood.

The sample here was PBMCs, taken 16 days after intestinal transplant. This sequence joins TRBV19 and TRBJ2-7; a weak D match, TRBD2 (5 bases). The receptor's source is a human patient who received an intestinal transplant, so some T cells may come from the graft donor. CDR3: CASSIEASTSGEQYF. The CDR3 DNA reads as TGTGCCAGTAGTATAGAGGCTAGCACCTCGGGGGAGCAGTACTTC.